The clone carrying this TCR beta chain has a handful of counts. Its specificity is not known. The data were obtained in a study of beta chain features in type 1 diabetes. Via the markers CD45RO/CCR7/CD25/CD127/CD95/CD27, stem cell-like memory, regulatory, central memory and naive CD4+ cells were sorted. Purity (above 95%) was reached by all sorted populations. Isolated RNA was reverse transcribed in full, so expressed TCRB transcripts were sequenced. Repertoires were generated with immunoSEQ multiplex PCR, while TCRdb's copy carries only in-frame clones and drops some. The sample records some 190,000 clones, approximately 8.4% being singletons. The study's findings and limits: There was a moderate but significant shortening of TCRB CDR3s in all four CD4+ subsets of Type 1 diabetes patients. Patients with type 1 diabetes carried fewer insertions and had more deletions at their VDJ junctions.

Germline V gene data show CDR1 as MNHNS and CDR2 as SASEGT. The CDR3 has 16 amino acids. The germline V and J ends were trimmed by 4 bases and 2 bases, with 17 bases remaining between them. This clonotype was sampled from a young man with type 1 diabetes. Sequenced: central memory CD4+ T cells from blood. The V and J genes are TRBV6-1 and TRBJ2-5; D might be TRBD1 (6 bases). Here the CDR3 reads CASSADRSQGQETQYF. The CDR3 DNA sequence: TGTGCCAGCAGTGCCGACAGGTCCCAGGGGCAAGAGACCCAGTACTTC.